This T cell receptor beta chain originates from a study of blood T cell repertoires in COVID-19. The germline V gene encodes CDR1 SEHNR and CDR2 FQNEAQ (reference sequence). This CDR3 comprises 15 residues. The J segment lost 6 bases and the V segment lost 6 bases, leaving 9 bases of the junction unmatched. TCRdb keeps only in-frame clones here, not all; method: immunoSEQ multiplex PCR. The repertoire holds around 200,000 clones, with just over 85% as singletons. This receptor was taken from a man older than 75 with acute or convalescent COVID-19. The source material was peripheral blood. This chain uses TRBV7-9 with TRBJ2-2; 8 nucleotides agree with TRBD2. The CDR3 DNA reads TGTGCCAGCAGACCGGGACTAGAGTTTCCCGGGGAGCTGTTTTTT. This translates into CASRPGLEFPGELFF.